The sequence of this TCR beta chain was determined in a study of CD8 T cells in ankylosing spondylitis. Germline trimming cut 5 bases from V and 3 bases from J; bases unmatched to any gene: 14. The CDR3 spans 18 residues. Generation of TCR beta libraries employed quantitative 5'-RACE incorporating molecular barcodes. TCRdb re-called the 5' RACE reads with MiXCR, one entry per CDR3 protein. This sample has some 120,000 distinct CDR3 sequences, with roughly 13% found just once. Sequences were obtained from blood, either unsorted or a sorted T cell fraction (not recorded which). The V and J genes are TRBV12-3 or TRBV12-4 and TRBJ1-5; 9 bases align to TRBD1. The TCR originated in a female donor with ankylosing spondylitis or in good health (not recorded which). The CDR3: CASSPSITGGSDNQPQHF. Here the CDR3 DNA reads TGTGCCAGCAGTCCCTCCATAACAGGGGGCTCGGACAATCAGCCCCAGCATTTT.